This T cell receptor beta chain was documented in a study of CD8+CD57+ T cells in acquired aplastic anemia (dated by TCRdb to the late 2010s). Regarding the complete study: Extracted DNA from sorted CD4+ and CD8+ cells averaged around 3.2 ug, ranging from roughly 0.17 to 30 ug. CD8+CD57+ expansion was defined as frequency above the mean frequency observed in healthy subjects.

The CDR3 contains 14 residues, cysteine and phenylalanine counted. Left in the record is the CDR3 DNA by itself, 42 bases read in frame from the first base. From a lookup of the germline V gene, CDR1 and CDR2 are SGDLS and YYNGEE. The study at large found these results: Roughly 30 CD8+ CDR3 sequences were found to be shared between patients and controls, but these sequences appeared to be highly expressed in patients and within the immunodominant clones of the patients. No significant difference in CD8+ Simpson's diversity was found between patients and healthy controls (P=0.060).

Patients chosen for sequencing had shown expansion of CD8+CD57+ cells by flow cytometry. All patients had severe acquired aplastic anemia diagnosed by International Study of Aplastic Anemia and Agranulocytosis and Camitta criteria. At the time blood was sampled, none of the patients had received any therapy. In this study, sorted CD4+ and CD8+ T cells from the blood of healthy subjects and of severe aplastic anemia patients had their TCR repertoires deep-sequenced. In the USA, patient enrollment took place under clinicaltrials.gov protocols 00001620, 01623167, 00001397, 00071045, 00081523 and 00961064. Ficoll-Paque density gradient centrifugation was used to isolate peripheral blood mononuclear cells. Before DNA was extracted, CD4+ and CD8+ T cells were sorted using either FACS or magnetic beads. Profiling of TCR beta VDJ combinations and CDR3 sequences used genomic DNA as the template. TCR repertoire sequencing was run on an Illumina HiSeq 2000. The paper's processing steps were these. Repertoires were assessed using TRBV/TRBJ rearrangement plots, CDR3 size and DJ length profiles, and Simpson's diversity index. The most abundant DNA sequence in the deep sequencing data was taken as the immunodominant clone. CDR3 amino acid sequences were screened for sharing across subjects and compared with published repertoires and the VDJdb database. The public reads were reprocessed in TCRdb via fastp at Q25 and MiXCR, keeping in-frame beta chains. For every CDR3 protein sequence, its rows merge into one entry that carries the most common genes and DNA. In this record, the V and J calls reflect TCRdb's handling and not the investigators' own analysis. Present in this sample are more than 250,000 distinct CDR3 sequences, about 80% of which were seen just once. The ten largest clones add up to approximately 42% of the sample.

A word on this clonotype: The antigen it binds to is not known. One junction end does not reproduce the germline sequence, and a read error may be involved.

Sequencing was done on a sample of sorted CD4+, CD8+, or CD8+CD57+ T cells (not recorded which) from PBMCs. The TCR originated in a human donor with aplastic anemia. Recombination joined TRBV9 with TRBJ2-5, with TRBD2 perhaps the D gene, on 6 matching bases. The base sequence is TGTGCCAGCAGCGTAGCGGGGGACTCCTACAATGAGCACTTC. Translated, it gives CASSVAGDSYNEHF.